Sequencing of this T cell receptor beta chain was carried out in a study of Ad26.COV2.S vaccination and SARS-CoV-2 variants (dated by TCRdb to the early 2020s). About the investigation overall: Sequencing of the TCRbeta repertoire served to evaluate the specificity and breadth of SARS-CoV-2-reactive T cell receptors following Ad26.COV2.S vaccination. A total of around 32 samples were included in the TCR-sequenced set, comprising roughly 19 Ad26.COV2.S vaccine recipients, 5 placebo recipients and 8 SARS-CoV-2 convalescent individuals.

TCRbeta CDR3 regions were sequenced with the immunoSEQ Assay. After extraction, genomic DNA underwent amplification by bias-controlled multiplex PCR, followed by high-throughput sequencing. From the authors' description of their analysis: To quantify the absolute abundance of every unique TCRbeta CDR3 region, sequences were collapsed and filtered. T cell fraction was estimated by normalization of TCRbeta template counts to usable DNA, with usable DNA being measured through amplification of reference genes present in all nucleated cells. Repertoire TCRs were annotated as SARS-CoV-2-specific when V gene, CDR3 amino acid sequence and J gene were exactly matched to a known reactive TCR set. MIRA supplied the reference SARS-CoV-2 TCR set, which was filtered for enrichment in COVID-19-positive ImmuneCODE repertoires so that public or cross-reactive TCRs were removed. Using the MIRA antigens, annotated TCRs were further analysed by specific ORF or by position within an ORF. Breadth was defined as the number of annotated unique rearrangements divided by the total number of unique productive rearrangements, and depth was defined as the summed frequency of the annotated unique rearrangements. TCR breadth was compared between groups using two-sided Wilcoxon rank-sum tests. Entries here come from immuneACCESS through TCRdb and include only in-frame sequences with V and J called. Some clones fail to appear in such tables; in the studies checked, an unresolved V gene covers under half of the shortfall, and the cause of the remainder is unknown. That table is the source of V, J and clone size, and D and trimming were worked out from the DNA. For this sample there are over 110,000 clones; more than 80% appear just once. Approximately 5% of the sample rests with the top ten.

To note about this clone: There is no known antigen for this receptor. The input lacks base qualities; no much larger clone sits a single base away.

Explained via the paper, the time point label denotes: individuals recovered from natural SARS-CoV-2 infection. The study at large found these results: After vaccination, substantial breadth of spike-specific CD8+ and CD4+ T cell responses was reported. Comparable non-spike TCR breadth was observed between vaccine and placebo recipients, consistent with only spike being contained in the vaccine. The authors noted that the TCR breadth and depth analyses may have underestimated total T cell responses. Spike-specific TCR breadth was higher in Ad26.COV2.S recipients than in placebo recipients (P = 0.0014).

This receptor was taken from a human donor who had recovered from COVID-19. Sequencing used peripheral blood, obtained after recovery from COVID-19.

The DNA sequence follows: TGTGCCAGCAGCCAAGGGAGTATCAGAGGGCTGTACACTGAAGCTTTCTTT. It encodes CASSQGSIRGLYTEAFF. The chain is made from TRBV3-1 (or the pseudogene TRBV3-2) and TRBJ1-1; the D gene identity is not certain. V lost 1 base and J lost 3 bases; the stretch between them is 18 bases long. As encoded in the germline V gene (reference sequence), CDR1 is LGHDT while CDR2 is YNNKEL. The CDR3 starts with the cysteine, ends with the phenylalanine, and has 17 residues. Only the CDR3 portion is preserved as DNA: 51 bases, with reading frame beginning at the first base.